This T cell receptor (beta chain) stems from a study of blood T cell repertoires in COVID-19. In the study overall: The study drew acute and convalescent COVID-19 samples from the United States, Italy and Spain. Sample material is recorded as cDNA or gDNA derived from T cells, B-cell-depleted T cells, or PBMCs.

Profiled with immunoSEQ multiplex PCR; TCRdb holds only in-frame clones, not every one. The repertoire has tens of thousands of clones, more than 90% of them found once; the top ten carry 10% to 15%. Material for sequencing was peripheral blood. This clonotype originated in a human donor with active COVID-19. The donor label of this sample is uncertain.

The CDR3 is CASSHPGQGLNEQFF. CDR3 coding DNA: TGTGCCAGCAGCCATCCGGGACAGGGACTCAATGAGCAGTTCTTC. The rearrangement joins TRBV5-4 to TRBJ2-1; 9 bases align to TRBD1. The CDR3 length is 15 residues. J lost 6 bases, V lost 4 bases, and 8 bases had no gene match. The germline V gene has CDR1 SGHNT and CDR2 YYREEE (reference sequence).